These 32 T cell receptor beta chains share one sample of origin, sequenced in a study of beta chain features in type 1 diabetes. Expressed TCRB transcripts got sequenced, as all isolated RNA was reverse transcribed. The table came from immunoSEQ multiplex PCR; TCRdb's copy has only in-frame clones and leaves some out. The sample yields hundreds of thousands of clones, around 68% seen once. Sequencing was carried out using naive CD4+ T cells from blood. These receptors were collected from a man younger than 40 in good health.

The V gene is TRBV30, the J gene TRBJ2-1, with a weak D call TRBD2 (6 bases). V lost 3 bases to trimming and J lost 3 bases, with 15 bases between them. The germline CDR1 and CDR2 sequences are GTSNPN and SVGIG (reference sequence). The CDR3 is 15 residues long. This CDR3 reads CAWRRDSILYNEQFF. The CDR3 DNA is TGTGCCTGGAGGCGGGACTCGATCCTCTACAATGAGCAGTTCTTC.

This clone turned up a few times. V gene TRBV18 combines with J gene TRBJ2-7; TRBD1 or TRBD2 may be the D gene (5 bases each). This CDR3 has 16 residues. Trimming shortened V by 0 bases and J by 4 bases, and 16 bases separated the two germline ends. The germline gives CDR1 KGHSH, CDR2 LQKENI. CDR3 protein: CASSPPFWDGRYEQYF. CDR3 DNA sequence: TGTGCCAGCTCACCACCCTTTTGGGACGGCCGATACGAGCAGTACTTC.

The chain employs TRBV29-1 and TRBJ2-1; D possibly corresponds to TRBD2 (6 bases). Germline V gene sequence: CDR1 SQVTM, CDR2 ANQGSEA. This CDR3 is built from 14 residues. Trimming cost V 8 bases and J 4 bases, with 18 bases left between them. DNA of the CDR3: TGCAGCCGCACCCGGGGGAATATTTACAATGAGCAGTTCTTC. It translates to CSRTRGNIYNEQFF.

This sequence joins TRBV5-1 and TRBJ2-5, with a tentative D call TRBD2 (5 bases). V dropped 1 base and J dropped 0 bases, with 10 bases sitting between them. Germline-derived CDR1 and CDR2 are SGHRS and YFSETQ. The CDR3 totals 15 residues. The CDR3 here is CASSLSGKYQETQYF. CDR3 bases: TGCGCCAGCAGCTTGTCCGGGAAGTACCAAGAGACCCAGTACTTC.

V gene TRBV7-2 combines with J gene TRBJ2-1, with unresolved D. This CDR3 is built from 15 residues. Germline loops: CDR1 SGHTA, CDR2 FQGNSA. Trimming stripped 5 bases from V and 3 bases from J, with 14 bases between. DNA for the CDR3: TGTGCCAGCAGCCGCGCAGAGTTAGGCTACAATGAGCAGTTCTTC. It yields the protein CASSRAELGYNEQFF.

This clone was detected only a few times. The CDR3 sequence: CAWRRDRGIYEQYF. The CDR3, as DNA: TGTGCCTGGAGAAGGGACAGGGGGATCTACGAGCAGTACTTC. The V gene is TRBV30, the J gene TRBJ2-7; 11 bases agree with TRBD1. This CDR3 spans 14 amino acids. From germline, CDR1 is GTSNPN and CDR2 SVGIG (reference sequence). With V trimmed by 3 bases and J by 3 bases, 4 bases remained unmatched.

This clone was counted a single time. This sequence joins TRBV29-1 and TRBJ1-1, with D unclear. The germline gives CDR1 SQVTM, CDR2 ANQGSEA. V was trimmed by 5 bases and J by 4 bases, leaving 5 bases between them. The CDR3 consists of 10 residues. CDR3: CSVFITEAFF. The CDR3 nucleotides are TGCAGCGTTTTTATCACTGAAGCTTTCTTT.

This sequence joins TRBV7-6 and TRBJ2-5, with D maybe TRBD2 (6 bases). CDR3 size: 14 residues. Trimming shortened V by 4 bases and J by 1 base, and 10 bases separated the two germline ends. Germline V CDR1 and CDR2: SGHVS, FNYEAQ. CDR3 sequence reads: CASSSLAPQETQYF. CDR3 nucleotides: TGTGCCAGCAGCTCTCTAGCGCCCCAAGAGACCCAGTACTTC.

The chain carries TRBV30 and TRBJ2-7; D perhaps matches TRBD1 (5 bases). The CDR3 is 13 amino acids. With 1 base removed from V and 0 bases from J, the gap between germline ends came to 7 bases. Germline loops: CDR1 GTSNPN, CDR2 SVGIG (reference sequence). The CDR3 DNA reads as TGTGCCTGGAGTGAGGGGCTCTCCTACGAGCAGTACTTC. This sequence encodes CAWSEGLSYEQYF.

The V gene is TRBV4-1, the J gene TRBJ2-5, with D maybe TRBD2 (6 bases). CDR3 length: 15 amino acids. Per germline, CDR1 MGHRA and CDR2 YSYEKL. V lost 0 bases to trimming and J lost 10 bases, with 18 bases between them. This chain's CDR3 is CASSQDRGTPKSQYF. DNA of the CDR3: TGCGCCAGCAGCCAAGATCGCGGGACCCCAAAGAGCCAGTACTTC.

The count of this clone is one. The chain combines TRBV30 with TRBJ2-7, with no clear D. Germline CDR1 and CDR2: GTSNPN and SVGIG (reference sequence). CDR3 length equals 13 residues. The V end lost 0 bases, the J end lost 6 bases, and 12 bases lay between the germline ends. The CDR3 loop is CAWSVTTSTEQYF. Here the CDR3 DNA reads TGTGCCTGGAGTGTAACCACGTCCACCGAGCAGTACTTC.

This chain joins TRBV10-3 and TRBJ2-7, with D perhaps TRBD2 (5 bases). CDR3 length equals 13 residues. The germline CDR1 and CDR2 sequences are ENHRY and SYGVKD. V lost 0 bases to trimming and J lost 3 bases, with 6 bases between them. DNA of the CDR3: TGTGCCATCAGTGAGTCTCGGGACTACGAGCAGTACTTC. It is translated as CAISESRDYEQYF.

The chain carries TRBV5-1 and TRBJ2-7, with TRBD1 identical over 9 bases. Germline loops: CDR1 SGHRS, CDR2 YFSETQ. The CDR3 runs 14 residues. The J segment lost 3 bases and the V segment lost 4 bases, leaving 5 bases of the junction unmatched. The CDR3 sequence: CASSHGQGLYEQYF. In DNA, the CDR3 is TGCGCCAGCAGCCACGGACAGGGGCTCTACGAGCAGTACTTC.

V gene TRBV5-1 combines with J gene TRBJ2-1, with D unresolved. The CDR3 runs 13 residues. CDR1 is SGHRS and CDR2 is YFSETQ in the germline V gene. The V end lost 0 bases, the J end lost 7 bases, and 8 bases lay between the germline ends. CDR3 DNA: TGCGCCAGCAGCTTGGTTCAGTCTAATGAGCAGTTCTTC. Encoded protein: CASSLVQSNEQFF.

This clone was counted between two and nine times. J is TRBJ2-2 and V is TRBV29-1, with a possible D match to TRBD1 (6 bases). V was cut by 1 base and J by 7 bases, with 13 bases left in between. Germline V gene data show CDR1 as SQVTM and CDR2 as ANQGSEA. The CDR3 has 14 residues. CDR3 loop: CSVEGLQGGGELFF. In nucleotides, the CDR3 is TGCAGCGTTGAAGGGTTACAGGGCGGCGGGGAGCTGTTTTTT.

The chain links TRBV29-1 to TRBJ2-1; 9 bases align to TRBD2. V was clipped by 3 bases and J by 4 bases; unmatched bases: 7. This CDR3 is 15 amino acids long. Germline V gene lookup returns CDR1 SQVTM and CDR2 ANQGSEA. The CDR3 loop is CSVDSAAGGYNEQFF. As DNA, the CDR3 is TGCAGCGTTGATTCCGCAGCGGGAGGTTACAATGAGCAGTTCTTC.

The rearrangement links TRBV9 to TRBJ2-5, with D tentatively TRBD2 (5 bases). The V end was cut by 0 bases, the J end by 4 bases, with 16 bases between. There are 16 residues in the CDR3. Germline values: CDR1 SGDLS, CDR2 YYNGEE. The CDR3 bases are TGTGCCAGCAGCGTAGGCCCAAGAGGGTACTCAGAGACCCAGTACTTC. It encodes CASSVGPRGYSETQYF.

The chain uses TRBV30 and TRBJ1-1; no clear D. Germline V gene lookup returns CDR1 GTSNPN and CDR2 SVGIG (reference sequence). V dropped 1 base and J dropped 7 bases, with 10 bases sitting between them. This CDR3 is 12 amino acids long. CDR3 sequence reads: CAWSGGELEAFF. CDR3 bases: TGTGCCTGGAGTGGCGGCGAACTTGAAGCTTTCTTT.

V usage is TRBV2 and J usage is TRBJ2-3, with 8 bases lining up with TRBD1. This CDR3 is built from 14 residues. From germline, CDR1 is SNHLY and CDR2 FYNNEI. V was clipped by 5 bases and J by 4 bases; unmatched bases: 5. The CDR3 spells CASSFGRGPDTQYF. CDR3 nucleotide sequence: TGTGCCAGCAGTTTCGGCAGGGGGCCAGATACGCAGTATTTT.

The CDR3 nucleotides are TGTGCCAGCAGGGACAGGCCCCTAGCGGACACCGGGGAGCTGTTTTTT. Residues: CASRDRPLADTGELFF. The chain carries TRBV4-2 and TRBJ2-2, with D perhaps being TRBD1 or TRBD2 (7 bases each). The CDR3 contains 16 residues. V was clipped by 6 bases and J by 3 bases, with 17 bases between them. Germline V gives CDR1 LGHNA, CDR2 YNFKEQ.

The CDR3 sequence is CASSSNLDTQYF. The CDR3 DNA is TGCGCCAGCAGCTCCAACCTAGATACGCAGTATTTT. The chain links TRBV5-1 to TRBJ2-3; D call uncertain. This CDR3 contains 12 residues. CDR1 is SGHRS and CDR2 is YFSETQ in the germline V gene. Trimming shortened V by 3 bases and J by 5 bases, and 7 bases separated the two germline ends.

Here the CDR3 DNA reads TGTGCCTGGAGCACAGGGTTGAGGGGCACAGATACGCAGTATTTT. Amino acids: CAWSTGLRGTDTQYF. The chain couples TRBV30 to TRBJ2-3, with D perhaps matching TRBD1 (6 bases). V was pared by 3 bases and J by 1 base, with 14 bases between. The V gene's germline CDR1 is GTSNPN and CDR2 SVGIG (reference sequence). The CDR3 has 15 amino acids.

V usage is TRBV7-2 and J usage is TRBJ2-4; D is unclear. The germline V gene encodes CDR1 SGHTA and CDR2 FQGNSA. The CDR3 contains 15 residues. V lost 6 bases and J lost 1, with 13 bases in between. In DNA form, the CDR3 reads TGTGCCAGCAGTCGCCCGTGGGGTGCCAAAAACATTCAGTACTTC. It specifies CASSRPWGAKNIQYF.

This clone appeared a few times. The chain recombines TRBV30 with TRBJ1-1; D is ambiguous. Trimming removed 0 bases at V and 6 bases at J, with 11 bases between. CDR3 length: 13 amino acids. Germline V gives CDR1 GTSNPN, CDR2 SVGIG (reference sequence). CDR3: CAWSVQISAEAFF. The CDR3 nucleotides read TGTGCCTGGAGTGTACAAATCTCCGCTGAAGCTTTCTTT.

The rearrangement uses TRBV6-6 and TRBJ2-1; TRBD1 is a possible D gene (6 bases). The CDR3 is made up of 12 amino acids. V was pared by 6 bases and J by 8 bases, with 11 bases between. Germline V gives CDR1 MNHNY, CDR2 SVGAGI (reference sequence). CDR3 bases: TGTGCCAGCAGCCAACAGGGCGATGAGCAGTTCTTC. Its protein product is CASSQQGDEQFF.

The chain employs TRBV7-9 and TRBJ2-2, with no clear D. The germline V gene has CDR1 SEHNR and CDR2 FQNEAQ (reference sequence). V shed 5 bases and J shed 0 bases, with 4 bases lying between them. The CDR3 is 13 residues long. The DNA of the CDR3 is TGTGCCAGCAGCCCCACGAACACCGGGGAGCTGTTTTTT. Its translation is CASSPTNTGELFF. Full variable domain (outside the CDR3, taken from reference TRBV7-9 and TRBJ2-2): DTGVSQNPRHKITKRGQNVTFRCDPISEHNRLYWYRQTLGQGPEFLTYFQNEAQLEKSRLLSDRFSAERPKGSFSTLEIQRTEQGDSAMYLCASSPTNTGELFFGEGSRLTVL.

This chain links TRBV28 with TRBJ2-1; 7 bases map to TRBD2. The CDR3 length is 15 residues. The germline V gene has CDR1 MDHEN and CDR2 SYDVKM. V trimming: 1 base; J trimming: 8 bases; junction bases outside the gene matches: 8. The CDR3 loop reads CASSLLSAGEDEQFF. The CDR3 bases are TGTGCCAGCAGTTTATTGTCGGCGGGAGAGGATGAGCAGTTCTTC.

Only a few counts were recorded for this clone. J is TRBJ2-4 and V is TRBV10-3; D is ambiguous. Trimming shortened V by 0 bases and J by 0 bases, and 9 bases separated the two germline ends. Germline CDR1 and CDR2: ENHRY and SYGVKD. CDR3 length: 16 residues. Here the CDR3 DNA reads TGTGCCATCAGTGAGTCGGGCTCATTAGCCAAAAACATTCAGTACTTC. It translates to CAISESGSLAKNIQYF.

Only one count was recorded for this clone. The chain combines TRBV29-1 with TRBJ2-1, with TRBD2 matching over 9 bases. There are 15 residues in the CDR3. Germline V gene data show CDR1 as SQVTM and CDR2 as ANQGSEA. J lost 5 bases, V lost 7 bases, and 12 bases had no gene match. The CDR3: CSAGRRRTSDNEQFF. The CDR3 coding sequence is TGCAGCGCGGGAAGGCGGCGGACTAGCGACAATGAGCAGTTCTTC.

This clone was seen a single time. Here the CDR3 DNA reads TGTGCCAGCAGCCCGTTAGAGGGGACCACAGATACGCAGTATTTT. It yields the protein CASSPLEGTTDTQYF. The chain recombines TRBV4-2 with TRBJ2-3, with D possibly being TRBD1 or TRBD2 (5 bases each). Germline lookup yields CDR1 LGHNA and CDR2 YNFKEQ. The V end lost 4 bases, the J end lost 2 bases, and 13 bases lay between the germline ends. The CDR3 totals 15 residues.

The chain recombines TRBV27 with TRBJ1-6; TRBD1 might be the D (5 bases). The CDR3 runs to 14 residues. V dropped 5 bases and J dropped 9 bases, with 14 bases sitting between them. Germline CDR1 reads MNHEY; CDR2 reads SMNVEV (reference sequence). For the CDR3, the DNA is TGTGCCAGCAGTATCCGGGGCCCTGGTTCACCCCTCCACTTT. Protein product: CASSIRGPGSPLHF.

This clone was observed a handful of times. The chain joins TRBV7-2 to TRBJ2-1; D is perhaps TRBD2 (5 bases). The ends were cut back, 2 bases at V and 5 bases at J, with 7 bases in the middle. Per germline, CDR1 SGHTA and CDR2 FQGNSA. The CDR3 covers 13 residues. CDR3: CASSLSGDNEQFF. CDR3 sequence (DNA): TGTGCCAGCAGCTTAAGCGGTGACAATGAGCAGTTCTTC.